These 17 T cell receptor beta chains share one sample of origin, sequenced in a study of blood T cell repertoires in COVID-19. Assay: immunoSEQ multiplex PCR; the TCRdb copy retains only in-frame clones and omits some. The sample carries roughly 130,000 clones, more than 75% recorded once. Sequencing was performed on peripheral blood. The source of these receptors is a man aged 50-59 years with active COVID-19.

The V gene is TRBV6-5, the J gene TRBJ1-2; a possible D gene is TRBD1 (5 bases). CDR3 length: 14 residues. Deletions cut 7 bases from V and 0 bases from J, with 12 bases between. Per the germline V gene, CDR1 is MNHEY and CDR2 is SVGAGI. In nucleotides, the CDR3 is TGTGCCAGCATCTCCGGGGGAGCTAACTATGGCTACACCTTC. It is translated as CASISGGANYGYTF.

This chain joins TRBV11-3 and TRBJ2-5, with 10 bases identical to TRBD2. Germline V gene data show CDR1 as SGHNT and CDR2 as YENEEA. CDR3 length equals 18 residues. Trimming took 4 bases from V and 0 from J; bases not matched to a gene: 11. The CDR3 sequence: CASSYPLGLADNQETQYF. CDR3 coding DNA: TGTGCCAGCAGCTATCCTCTCGGACTAGCGGATAACCAAGAGACCCAGTACTTC.

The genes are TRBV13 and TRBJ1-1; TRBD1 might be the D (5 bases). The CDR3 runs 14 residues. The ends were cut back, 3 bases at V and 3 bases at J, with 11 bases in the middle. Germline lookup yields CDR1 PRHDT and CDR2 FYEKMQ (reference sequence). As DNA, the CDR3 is TGTGCCAGCAGCTTGGGGCGGCTTTACACTGAAGCTTTCTTT. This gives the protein CASSLGRLYTEAFF.

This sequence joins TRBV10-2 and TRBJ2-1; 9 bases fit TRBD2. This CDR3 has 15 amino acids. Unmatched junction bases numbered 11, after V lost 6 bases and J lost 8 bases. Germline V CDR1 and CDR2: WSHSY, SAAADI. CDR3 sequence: CASRTTSGAWDEQFF. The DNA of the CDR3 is TGCGCCAGCAGGACGACTAGCGGTGCATGGGATGAGCAGTTCTTC.

The CDR3 DNA reads as TGTGCCAGCAGCCAGAGGACTAGCTACAATGAGCAGTTCTTC. Translated, it gives CASSQRTSYNEQFF. This sequence joins TRBV3-1 (or the pseudogene TRBV3-2) and TRBJ2-1, with 7 nucleotides matching TRBD2. V lost 3 bases to trimming and J lost 3 bases; unmatched junction nucleotides: 2. This CDR3 region has 14 residues. Germline values: CDR1 LGHDT, CDR2 YNNKEL (reference sequence).

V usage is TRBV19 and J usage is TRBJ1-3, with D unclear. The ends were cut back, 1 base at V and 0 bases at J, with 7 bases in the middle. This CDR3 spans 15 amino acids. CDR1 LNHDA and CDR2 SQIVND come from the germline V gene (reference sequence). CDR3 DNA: TGTGCCAGTAGTATAGTAGAGGGCTCTGGAAACACCATATATTTT. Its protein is CASSIVEGSGNTIYF.

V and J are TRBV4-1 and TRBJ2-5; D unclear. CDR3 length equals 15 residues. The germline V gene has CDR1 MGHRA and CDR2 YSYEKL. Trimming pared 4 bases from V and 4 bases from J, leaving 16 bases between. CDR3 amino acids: CASSPEPAVRETQYF. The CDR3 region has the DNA TGCGCCAGCAGCCCCGAACCGGCGGTGCGAGAGACCCAGTACTTC.

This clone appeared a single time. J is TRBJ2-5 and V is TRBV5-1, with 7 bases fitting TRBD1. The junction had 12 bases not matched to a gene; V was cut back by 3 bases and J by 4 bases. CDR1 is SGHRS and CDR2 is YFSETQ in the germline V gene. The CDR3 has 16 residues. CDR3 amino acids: CASSSSPQGQGETQYF. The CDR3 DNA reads TGCGCCAGCAGCTCGTCACCACAGGGGCAAGGAGAGACCCAGTACTTC.

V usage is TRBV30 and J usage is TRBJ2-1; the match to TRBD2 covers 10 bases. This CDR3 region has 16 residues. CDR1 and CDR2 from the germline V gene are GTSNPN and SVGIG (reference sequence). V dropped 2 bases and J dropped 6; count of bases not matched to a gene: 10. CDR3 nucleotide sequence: TGTGCCTGGAGTAGAAGCCTAGCGGGAGAGGTCAATGAGCAGTTCTTC. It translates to CAWSRSLAGEVNEQFF.

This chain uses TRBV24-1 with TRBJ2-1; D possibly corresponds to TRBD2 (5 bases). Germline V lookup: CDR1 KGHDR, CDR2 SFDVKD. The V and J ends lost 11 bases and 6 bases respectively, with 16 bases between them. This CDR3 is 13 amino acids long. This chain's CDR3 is CASGGLQRNEQFF. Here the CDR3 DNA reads TGTGCCAGCGGCGGGCTCCAACGCAATGAGCAGTTCTTC.

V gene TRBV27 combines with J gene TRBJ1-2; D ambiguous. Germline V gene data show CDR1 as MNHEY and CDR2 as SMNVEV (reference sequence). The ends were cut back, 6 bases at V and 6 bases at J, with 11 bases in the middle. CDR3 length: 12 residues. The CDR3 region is CASSLPGDGYTF. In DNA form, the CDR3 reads TGTGCCAGCAGCCTCCCAGGTGATGGCTACACCTTC.

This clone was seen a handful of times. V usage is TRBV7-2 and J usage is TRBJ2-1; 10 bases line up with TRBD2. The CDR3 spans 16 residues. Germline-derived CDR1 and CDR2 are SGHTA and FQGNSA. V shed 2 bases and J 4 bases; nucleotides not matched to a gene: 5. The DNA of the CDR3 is TGTGCCAGCAGCTTAAATCGGACTAGCGGATACAATGAGCAGTTCTTC. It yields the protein CASSLNRTSGYNEQFF. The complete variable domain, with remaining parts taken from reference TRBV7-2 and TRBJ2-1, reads GAGVSQSPSNKVTEKGKDVELRCDPISGHTALYWYRQSLGQGLEFLIYFQGNSAPDKSGLPSDRFSAERTGGSVSTLTIQRTQQEDSAVYLCASSLNRTSGYNEQFFGPGTRLTVL.

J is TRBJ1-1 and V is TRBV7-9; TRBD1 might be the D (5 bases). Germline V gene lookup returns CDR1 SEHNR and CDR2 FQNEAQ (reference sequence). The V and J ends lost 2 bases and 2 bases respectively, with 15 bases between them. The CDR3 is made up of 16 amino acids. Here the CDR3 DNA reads TGTGCCAGCAGCTTATCGGGTCGGGGGGAAAACACTGAAGCTTTCTTT. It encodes CASSLSGRGENTEAFF.

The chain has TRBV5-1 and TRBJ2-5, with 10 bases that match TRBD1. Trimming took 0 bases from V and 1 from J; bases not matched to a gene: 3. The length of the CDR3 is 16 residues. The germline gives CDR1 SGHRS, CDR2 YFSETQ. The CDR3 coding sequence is TGCGCCAGCAGCTTGGGAGGGACAGGGGCCCAAGAGACCCAGTACTTC. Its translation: CASSLGGTGAQETQYF.

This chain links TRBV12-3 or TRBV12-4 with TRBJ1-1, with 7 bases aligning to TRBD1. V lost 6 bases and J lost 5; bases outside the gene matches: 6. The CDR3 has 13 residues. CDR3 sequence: CASRRQGFTEAFF. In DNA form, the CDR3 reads TGTGCCAGCAGGAGACAGGGTTTTACTGAAGCTTTCTTT.

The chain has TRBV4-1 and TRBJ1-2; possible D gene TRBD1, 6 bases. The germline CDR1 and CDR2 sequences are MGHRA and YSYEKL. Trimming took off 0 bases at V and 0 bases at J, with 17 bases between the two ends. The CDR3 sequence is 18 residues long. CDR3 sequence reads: CASSQDQAGWTANYGYTF. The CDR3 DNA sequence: TGCGCCAGCAGCCAAGATCAGGCTGGGTGGACAGCTAACTATGGCTACACCTTC.

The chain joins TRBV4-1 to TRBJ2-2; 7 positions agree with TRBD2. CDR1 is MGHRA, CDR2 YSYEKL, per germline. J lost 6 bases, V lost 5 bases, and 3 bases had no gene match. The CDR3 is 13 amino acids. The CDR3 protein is CASSLGGAGELFF. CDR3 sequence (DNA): TGCGCCAGCAGCTTGGGGGGGGCCGGGGAGCTGTTTTTT.